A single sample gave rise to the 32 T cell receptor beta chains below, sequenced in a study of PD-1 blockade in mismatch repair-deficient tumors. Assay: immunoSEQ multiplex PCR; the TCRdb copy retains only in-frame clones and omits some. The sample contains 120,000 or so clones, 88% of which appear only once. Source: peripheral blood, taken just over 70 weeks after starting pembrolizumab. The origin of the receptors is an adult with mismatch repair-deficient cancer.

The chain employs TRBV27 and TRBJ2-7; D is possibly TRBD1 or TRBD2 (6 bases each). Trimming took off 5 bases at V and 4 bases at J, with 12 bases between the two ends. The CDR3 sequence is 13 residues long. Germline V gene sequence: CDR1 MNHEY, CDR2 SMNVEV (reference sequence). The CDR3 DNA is TGTGCCAGCAGTCCTGGGGGGCTTTACGAGCAGTACTTC. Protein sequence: CASSPGGLYEQYF.

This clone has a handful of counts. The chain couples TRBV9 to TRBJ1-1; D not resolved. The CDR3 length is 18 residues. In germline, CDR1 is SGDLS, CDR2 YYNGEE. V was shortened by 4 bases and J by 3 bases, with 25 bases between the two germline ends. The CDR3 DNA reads TGTGCCAGCAGCCCCTCCGATGCGGGGAGTCGGTACGACACTGAAGCTTTCTTT. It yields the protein CASSPSDAGSRYDTEAFF.

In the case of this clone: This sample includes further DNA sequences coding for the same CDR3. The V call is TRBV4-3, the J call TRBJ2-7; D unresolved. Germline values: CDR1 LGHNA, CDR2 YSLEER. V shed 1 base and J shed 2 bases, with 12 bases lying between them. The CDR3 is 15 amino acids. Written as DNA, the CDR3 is TGCGCCAGCAGCCAAGTTCTAGGTGGAGCCTACGAGCAGTACTTC. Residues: CASSQVLGGAYEQYF.

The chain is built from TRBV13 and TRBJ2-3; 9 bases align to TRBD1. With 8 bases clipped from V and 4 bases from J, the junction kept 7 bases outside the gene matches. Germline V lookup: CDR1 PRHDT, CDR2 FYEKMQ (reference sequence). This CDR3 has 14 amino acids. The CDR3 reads CASRDRDFSDTQYF. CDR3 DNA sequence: TGTGCCAGCCGGGACAGGGATTTTTCAGATACGCAGTATTTT.

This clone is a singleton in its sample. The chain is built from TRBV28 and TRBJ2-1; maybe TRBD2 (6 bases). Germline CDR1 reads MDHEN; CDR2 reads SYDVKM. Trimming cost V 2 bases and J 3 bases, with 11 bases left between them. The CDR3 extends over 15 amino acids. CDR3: CASSLLRGFYNEQFF. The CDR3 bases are TGTGCCAGCAGTTTACTGCGGGGATTCTACAATGAGCAGTTCTTC. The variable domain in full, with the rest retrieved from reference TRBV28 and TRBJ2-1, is DVKVTQSSRYLVKRTGEKVFLECVQDMDHENMFWYRQDPGLGLRLIYFSYDVKMKEKGDIPEGYSVSREKKERFSLILESASTNQTSMYLCASSLLRGFYNEQFFGPGTRLTVL.

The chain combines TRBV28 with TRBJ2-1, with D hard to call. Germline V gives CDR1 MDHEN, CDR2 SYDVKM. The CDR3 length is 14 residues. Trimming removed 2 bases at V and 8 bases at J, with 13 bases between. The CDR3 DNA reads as TGTGCCAGCAGTTTAAATCGAGAGCCGGATGAGCAGTTCTTC. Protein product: CASSLNREPDEQFF.

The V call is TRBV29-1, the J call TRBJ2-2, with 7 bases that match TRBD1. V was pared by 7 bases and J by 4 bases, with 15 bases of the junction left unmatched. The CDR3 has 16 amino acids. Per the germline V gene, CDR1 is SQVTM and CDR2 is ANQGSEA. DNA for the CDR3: TGCAGCGGTCAGACAGGGTCCGGCGGAAGCACCGGGGAGCTGTTTTTT. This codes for CSGQTGSGGSTGELFF.

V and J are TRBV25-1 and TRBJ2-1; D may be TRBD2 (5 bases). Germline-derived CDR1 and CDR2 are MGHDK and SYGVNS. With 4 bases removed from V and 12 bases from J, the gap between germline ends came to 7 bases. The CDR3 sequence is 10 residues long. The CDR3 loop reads CASSAGVQFF. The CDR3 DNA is TGTGCCAGCAGTGCCGGGGTGCAGTTCTTC.

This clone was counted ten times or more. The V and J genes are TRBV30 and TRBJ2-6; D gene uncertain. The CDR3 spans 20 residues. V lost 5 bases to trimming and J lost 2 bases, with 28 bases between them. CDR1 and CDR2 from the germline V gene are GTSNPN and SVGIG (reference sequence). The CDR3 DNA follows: TGTGCCTGGGGCGACCTCGGACGGATAAATCCCCGTACTGGGGCCAACGTCCTGACTTTC. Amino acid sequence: CAWGDLGRINPRTGANVLTF.

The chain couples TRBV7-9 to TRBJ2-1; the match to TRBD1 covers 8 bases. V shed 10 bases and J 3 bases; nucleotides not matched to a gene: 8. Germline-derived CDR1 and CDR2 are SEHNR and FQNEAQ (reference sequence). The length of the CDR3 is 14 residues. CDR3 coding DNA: TGTGCCACCATAGGCGGACAGGGCTACAATGAGCAGTTCTTC. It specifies CATIGGQGYNEQFF. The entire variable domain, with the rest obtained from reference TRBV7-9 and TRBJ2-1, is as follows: DTGVSQNPRHKITKRGQNVTFRCDPISEHNRLYWYRQTLGQGPEFLTYFQNEAQLEKSRLLSDRFSAERPKGSFSTLEIQRTEQGDSAMYLCATIGGQGYNEQFFGPGTRLTVL.

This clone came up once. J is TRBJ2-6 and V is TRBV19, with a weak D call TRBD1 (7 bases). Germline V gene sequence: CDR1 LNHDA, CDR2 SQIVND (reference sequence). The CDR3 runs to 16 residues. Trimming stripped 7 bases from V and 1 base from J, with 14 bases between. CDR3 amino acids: CASNPTGTSGANVLTF. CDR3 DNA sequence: TGTGCCAGTAATCCGACAGGGACTTCTGGGGCCAACGTCCTGACTTTC.

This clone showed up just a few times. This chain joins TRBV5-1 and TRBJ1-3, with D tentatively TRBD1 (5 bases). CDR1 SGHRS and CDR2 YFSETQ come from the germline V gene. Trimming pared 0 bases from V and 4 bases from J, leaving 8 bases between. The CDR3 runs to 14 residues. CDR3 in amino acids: CASSLGDPGNTIYF. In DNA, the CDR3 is TGCGCCAGCAGCTTGGGGGACCCCGGAAACACCATATATTTT.

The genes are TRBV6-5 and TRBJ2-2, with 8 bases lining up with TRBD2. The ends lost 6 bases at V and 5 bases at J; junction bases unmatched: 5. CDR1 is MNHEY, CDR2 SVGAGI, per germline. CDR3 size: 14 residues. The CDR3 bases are TGTGCCAGCAGAGGGAGCGGGAGTACCGGGGAGCTGTTTTTT. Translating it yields CASRGSGSTGELFF.

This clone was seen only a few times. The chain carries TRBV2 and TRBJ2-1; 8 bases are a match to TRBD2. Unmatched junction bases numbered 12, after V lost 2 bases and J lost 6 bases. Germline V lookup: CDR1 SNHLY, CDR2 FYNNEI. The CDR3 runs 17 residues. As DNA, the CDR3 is TGTGCCAGCAGTGAACTAGCGGGCGCTCCCGGGTTCAATGAGCAGTTCTTC. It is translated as CASSELAGAPGFNEQFF.

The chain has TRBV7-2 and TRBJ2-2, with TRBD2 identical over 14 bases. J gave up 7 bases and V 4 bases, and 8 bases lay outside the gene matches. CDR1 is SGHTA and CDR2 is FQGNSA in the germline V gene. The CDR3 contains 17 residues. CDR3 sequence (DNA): TGTGCCAGCAGCTCGGGACTAGCGGGAGACGGCGTCGGGGAGCTGTTTTTT. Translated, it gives CASSSGLAGDGVGELFF.

The CDR3 DNA is TGTGCCAGCAGCCGTGGGGGACAGGGCCGCGAGGGCTACACCTTC. Translating gives CASSRGGQGREGYTF. The chain employs TRBV7-2 and TRBJ1-2; 9 nucleotides agree with TRBD1. The germline CDR1 and CDR2 sequences are SGHTA and FQGNSA. The CDR3 consists of 15 residues. With 5 bases clipped from V and 8 bases from J, the junction kept 12 bases outside the gene matches.

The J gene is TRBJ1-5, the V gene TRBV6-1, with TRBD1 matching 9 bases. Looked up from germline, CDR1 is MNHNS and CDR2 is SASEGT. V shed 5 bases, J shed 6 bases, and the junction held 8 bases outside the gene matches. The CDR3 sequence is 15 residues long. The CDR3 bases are TGTGCCAGCAGTACCGGACAGGGGAGAGGTCAGCCCCAGCATTTT. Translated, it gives CASSTGQGRGQPQHF.

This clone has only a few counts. The CDR3 sequence is CASSQGQATEAFF. CDR3 DNA: TGCGCCAGCAGCCAAGGACAGGCTACTGAAGCTTTCTTT. The V gene is TRBV4-1, the J gene TRBJ1-1, with a tentative D call TRBD1 (6 bases). Germline CDR1 reads MGHRA; CDR2 reads YSYEKL. The CDR3 sequence is 13 residues long. V was clipped by 1 base and J by 5 bases, with 8 bases between them.

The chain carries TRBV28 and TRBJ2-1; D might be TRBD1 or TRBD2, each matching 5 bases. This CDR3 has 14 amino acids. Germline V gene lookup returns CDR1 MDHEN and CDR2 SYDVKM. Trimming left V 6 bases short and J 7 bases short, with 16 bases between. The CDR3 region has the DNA TGTGCCAGCAGAGAGGGGACCTCGAGGAATGAGCAGTTCTTC. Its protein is CASREGTSRNEQFF.

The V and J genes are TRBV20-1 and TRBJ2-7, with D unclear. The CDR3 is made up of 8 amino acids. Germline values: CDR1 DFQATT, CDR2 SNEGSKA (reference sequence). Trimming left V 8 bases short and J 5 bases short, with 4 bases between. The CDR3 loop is CSTHEQYF. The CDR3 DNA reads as TGCAGTACCCACGAGCAGTACTTC.

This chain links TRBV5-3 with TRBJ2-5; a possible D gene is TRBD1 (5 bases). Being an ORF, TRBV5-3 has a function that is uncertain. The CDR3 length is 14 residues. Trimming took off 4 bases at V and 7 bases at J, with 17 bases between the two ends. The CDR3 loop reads CARSQKQGKGTQYF. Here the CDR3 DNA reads TGTGCCAGAAGCCAAAAGCAGGGAAAGGGGACCCAGTACTTC.

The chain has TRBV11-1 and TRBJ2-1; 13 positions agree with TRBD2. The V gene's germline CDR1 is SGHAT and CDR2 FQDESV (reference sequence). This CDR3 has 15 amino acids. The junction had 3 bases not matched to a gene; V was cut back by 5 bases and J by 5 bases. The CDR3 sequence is CASSPGLAGNNEQFF. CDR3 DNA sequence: TGTGCCAGCAGCCCGGGACTAGCGGGAAACAATGAGCAGTTCTTC.

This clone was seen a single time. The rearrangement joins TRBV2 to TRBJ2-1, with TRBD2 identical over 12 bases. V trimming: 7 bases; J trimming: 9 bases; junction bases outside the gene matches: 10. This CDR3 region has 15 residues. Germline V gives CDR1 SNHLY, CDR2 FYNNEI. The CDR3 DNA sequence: TGTGCCAGCAATAAAAGACTAGCGGGAGAGGTTGAGCAGTTCTTC. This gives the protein CASNKRLAGEVEQFF.

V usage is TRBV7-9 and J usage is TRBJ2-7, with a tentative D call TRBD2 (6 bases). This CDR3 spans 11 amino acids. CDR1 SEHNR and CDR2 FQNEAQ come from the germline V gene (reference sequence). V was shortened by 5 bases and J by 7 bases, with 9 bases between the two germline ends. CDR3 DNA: TGTGCCAGCAGCCCCGCGGGGGAGCAGTACTTC. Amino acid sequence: CASSPAGEQYF.

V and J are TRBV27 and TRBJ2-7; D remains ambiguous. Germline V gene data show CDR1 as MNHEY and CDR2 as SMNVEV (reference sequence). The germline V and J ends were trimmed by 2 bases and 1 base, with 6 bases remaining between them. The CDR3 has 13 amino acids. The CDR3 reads CASSLGRSYEQYF. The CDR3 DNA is TGTGCCAGCAGTTTAGGCAGGTCCTACGAGCAGTACTTC.

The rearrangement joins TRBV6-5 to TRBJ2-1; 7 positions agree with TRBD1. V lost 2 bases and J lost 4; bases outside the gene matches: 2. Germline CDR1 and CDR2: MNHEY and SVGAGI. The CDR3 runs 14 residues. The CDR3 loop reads CASSYGTEYNEQFF. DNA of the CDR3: TGTGCCAGCAGTTACGGGACAGAGTACAATGAGCAGTTCTTC.

The CDR3 is CASSPFSTGRNYGYTF. In DNA, the CDR3 is TGCGCCAGCAGCCCATTCTCGACAGGGCGGAACTATGGCTACACCTTC. V usage is TRBV4-3 and J usage is TRBJ1-2; 7 bases fit TRBD1. The CDR3 totals 16 residues. The V gene's germline CDR1 is LGHNA and CDR2 YSLEER. With V trimmed by 4 bases and J by 2 bases, 10 bases remained unmatched.

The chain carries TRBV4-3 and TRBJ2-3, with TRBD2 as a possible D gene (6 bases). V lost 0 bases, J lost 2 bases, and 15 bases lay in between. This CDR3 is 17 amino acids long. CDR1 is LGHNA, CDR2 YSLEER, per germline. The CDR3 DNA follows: TGCGCCAGCAGCCAAGAAGGTGGAGCGGGTCCCACAGATACGCAGTATTTT. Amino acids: CASSQEGGAGPTDTQYF.

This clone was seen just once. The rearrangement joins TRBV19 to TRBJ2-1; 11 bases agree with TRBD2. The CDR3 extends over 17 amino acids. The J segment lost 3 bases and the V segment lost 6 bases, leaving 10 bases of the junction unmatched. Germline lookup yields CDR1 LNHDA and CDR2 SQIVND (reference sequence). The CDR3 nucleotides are TGTGCCAGTAGCACAAAGGGGACTAGCGGTTTCTACAATGAGCAGTTCTTC. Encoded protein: CASSTKGTSGFYNEQFF.

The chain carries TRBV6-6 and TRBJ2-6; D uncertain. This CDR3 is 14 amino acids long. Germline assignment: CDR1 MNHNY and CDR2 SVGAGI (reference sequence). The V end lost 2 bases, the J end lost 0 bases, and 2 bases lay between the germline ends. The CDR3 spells CASSYNSGANVLTF. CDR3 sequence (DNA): TGTGCCAGCAGTTACAACTCTGGGGCCAACGTCCTGACTTTC.

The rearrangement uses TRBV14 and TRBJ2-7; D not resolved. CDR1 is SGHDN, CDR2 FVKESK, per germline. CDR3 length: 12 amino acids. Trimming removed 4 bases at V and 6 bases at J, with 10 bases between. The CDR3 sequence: CASSLRGGEQYF. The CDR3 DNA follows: TGTGCCAGCAGCCTCCGCGGCGGCGAGCAGTACTTC.

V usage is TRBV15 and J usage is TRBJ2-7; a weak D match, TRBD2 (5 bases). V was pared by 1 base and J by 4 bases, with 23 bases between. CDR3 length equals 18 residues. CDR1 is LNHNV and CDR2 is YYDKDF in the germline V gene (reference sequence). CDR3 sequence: CATSRGGESRLTAYEQYF. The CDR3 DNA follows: TGTGCCACCAGCAGAGGGGGTGAGAGTAGACTAACTGCATACGAGCAGTACTTC.